These T cell receptor beta chains were read from a single sample in a study of T-cell memory formation after mild COVID-19. Using its own MiXCR run on the 5' RACE reads, TCRdb lists one record per CDR3 protein. The sample has 250,000 to 300,000 distinct CDR3 sequences; about a sixth are singletons. Input material: PBMCs or a T cell subset sorted from them (not recorded which). Receptors were obtained from a man aged 18 to 29 who had mild COVID-19 (a few samples of this study predate the infection). Cell type and time point are not known. Each CDR3 is given with its conserved first and last residue. D genes are given only for firm matches. Expanded clones get a size class; other rows say once, few or many, or leave the size out.

d_call j_call cdr3_length clone_size v_call cdr3_nt cdr3_aa
- TRBJ2-2 14 - TRBV27 TGTGCCAGCAGGACGGACAGCTACACCGGGGAGCTGTTTTTT CASRTDSYTGELFF
- TRBJ2-7 13 - TRBV3-1 TGTGCCAGCAGCCAAGGGTGGGGCTACGAGCAGTACTTC CASSQGWGYEQYF
- TRBJ1-1 13 few TRBV6-5 TGTGCCAGCAGGTTAGAGGGGAACACTGAAGCTTTCTTT CASRLEGNTEAFF
- TRBJ2-1 16 - TRBV16 TGTGCCAGCAGCCAATCTAAGGGACTCATTGGGAATGAGCAGTTCTTC CASSQSKGLIGNEQFF
- TRBJ2-6 14 few TRBV11-3 TGTGCCAGCAGTGTGGAATCCGGGGCCAACGTCCTGACTTTC CASSVESGANVLTF
- TRBJ1-1 12 few TRBV7-2 TGTGCCAGCAGCTTCTTACGTGGTGAAGCTTTCTTT CASSFLRGEAFF
TRBD2 TRBJ2-1 15 - TRBV5-1 TGCGCCAGCAGCTGGACTAGCGGGGGGGCAGATGAGCAGTTCTTC CASSWTSGGADEQFF
- TRBJ2-2 12 - TRBV6-6 TGTGCCAGCAGTTATAACACCGGGGAGCTGTTTTTT CASSYNTGELFF
- TRBJ2-1 18 - TRBV7-2 TGTGCCAGCAGCTTATGGGGGAACACAGGCGGCACCTACAATGAGCAGTTCTTC CASSLWGNTGGTYNEQFF
- TRBJ1-6 13 few TRBV6-2/TRBV6-3 TGTGCCAGCACCTGGACAGCCAATTCACCCCTCCACTTT CASTWTANSPLHF
- TRBJ2-6 18 few TRBV24-1 TGTGCCACCAGTGGGGTATCGGGAGAGTTCTCTGGGGCCAACGTCCTGACTTTC CATSGVSGEFSGANVLTF
TRBD1 TRBJ1-1 15 few TRBV5-4 TGTGCCAGCAGCTCCCCTACTACAGGGGGCACTGAAGCTTTCTTT CASSSPTTGGTEAFF
- TRBJ2-6 16 - TRBV28 TGTGCCAGCAGTCCCCCCGGGAAGGCTAAGGCCAACGTCCTGACTTTC CASSPPGKAKANVLTF
- TRBJ1-4 12 - TRBV15 TGTGCCACCCGGGACCCTAATGAAAAACTGTTTTTT CATRDPNEKLFF